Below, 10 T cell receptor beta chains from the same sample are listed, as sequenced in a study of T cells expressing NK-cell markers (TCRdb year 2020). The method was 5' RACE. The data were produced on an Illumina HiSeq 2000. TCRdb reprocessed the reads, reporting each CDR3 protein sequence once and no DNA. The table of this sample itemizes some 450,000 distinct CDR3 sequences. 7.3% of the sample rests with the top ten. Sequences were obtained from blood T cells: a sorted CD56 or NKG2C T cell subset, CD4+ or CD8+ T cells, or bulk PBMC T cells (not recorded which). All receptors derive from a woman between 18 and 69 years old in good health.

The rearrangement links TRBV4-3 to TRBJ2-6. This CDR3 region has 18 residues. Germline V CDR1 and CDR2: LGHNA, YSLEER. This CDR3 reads CASSPLRAPYSGANVLTF.

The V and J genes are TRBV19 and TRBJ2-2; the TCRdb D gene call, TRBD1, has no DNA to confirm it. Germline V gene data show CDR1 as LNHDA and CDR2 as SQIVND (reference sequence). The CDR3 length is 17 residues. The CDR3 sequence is CASSSQPGQRNTGELFF. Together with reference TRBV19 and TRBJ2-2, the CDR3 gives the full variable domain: DGGITQSPKYLFRKEGQNVTLSCEQNLNHDAMYWYRQDPGQGLRLIYYSQIVNDFQKGDIAEGYSVSREKKESFPLTVTSAQKNPTAFYLCASSSQPGQRNTGELFFGEGSRLTVL.

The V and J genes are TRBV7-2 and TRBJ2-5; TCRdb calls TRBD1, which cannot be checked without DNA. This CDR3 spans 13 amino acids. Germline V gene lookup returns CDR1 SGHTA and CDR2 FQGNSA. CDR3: CASSLKGGETQYF.

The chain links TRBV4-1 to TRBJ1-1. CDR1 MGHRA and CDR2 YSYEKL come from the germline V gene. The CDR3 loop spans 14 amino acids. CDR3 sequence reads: CASSQEPWGSTAFF.

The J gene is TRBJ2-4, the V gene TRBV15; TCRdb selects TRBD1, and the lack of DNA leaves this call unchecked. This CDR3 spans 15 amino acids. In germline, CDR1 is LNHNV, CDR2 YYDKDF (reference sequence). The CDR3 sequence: CATSTRGGGGNIQYF.

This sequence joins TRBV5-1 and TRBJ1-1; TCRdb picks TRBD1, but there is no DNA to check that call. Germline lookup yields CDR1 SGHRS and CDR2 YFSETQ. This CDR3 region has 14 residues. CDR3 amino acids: CASSTGDGNTEAFF.

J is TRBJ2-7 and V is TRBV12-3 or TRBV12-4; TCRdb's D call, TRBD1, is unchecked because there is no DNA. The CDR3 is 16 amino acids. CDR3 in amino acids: CASSPYRDRGTYEQYF.

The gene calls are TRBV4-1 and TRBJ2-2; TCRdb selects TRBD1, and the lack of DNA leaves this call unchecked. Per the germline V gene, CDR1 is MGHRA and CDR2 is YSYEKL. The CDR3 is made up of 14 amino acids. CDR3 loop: CASSVHRGLGELFF.

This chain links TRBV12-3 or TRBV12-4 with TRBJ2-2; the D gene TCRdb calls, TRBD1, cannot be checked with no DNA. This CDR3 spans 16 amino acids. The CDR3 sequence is CASLTTGAANTGELFF.

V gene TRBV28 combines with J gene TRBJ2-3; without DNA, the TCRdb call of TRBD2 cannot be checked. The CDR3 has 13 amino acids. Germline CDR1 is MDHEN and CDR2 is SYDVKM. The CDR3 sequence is CASIEALGDTQYF.